This record concerns one T cell receptor (beta chain) sequence. This specimen belongs to a study of blood T cell repertoires in COVID-19. Study overall: From the United States, Italy and Spain came samples of acute and convalescent COVID-19. The analysed material was cDNA or gDNA that came from T cells, B-cell-depleted T cells, or PBMCs.

Only in-frame clones appear in the TCRdb table, and some are missing; sequencing was by immunoSEQ multiplex PCR. The sample holds about 40,000 clones, about 85% seen once. This clonotype was sampled from a human donor in a cohort sampled during active COVID-19. The sequencing input was peripheral blood.

CDR3 in amino acids: CASSIQGTANYGYTF. CDR3 bases: TGTGCCAGTAGTATTCAGGGGACCGCTAACTATGGCTACACCTTC. The rearrangement links TRBV19 to TRBJ1-2, with D perhaps TRBD1 (6 bases). Germline CDR1 and CDR2: LNHDA and SQIVND (reference sequence). V was clipped by 3 bases and J by 0 bases, with 11 bases between them. The CDR3 has 15 amino acids.